These 11 T cell receptor beta chains were sequenced from one sample in a study of T cells in Graves' hyperthyroidism and ophthalmopathy. The TCR beta CDR3 regions underwent amplification using RNA transcripts as the source. The TCR CDR3 first-round RT-PCR relied on the HTBI primer set. TCRdb re-analysed the multiplex PCR reads in MiXCR, keeping a single row per CDR3 protein. The profile covers hundreds of thousands of distinct CDR3 sequences, with approximately 15% appearing a single time and roughly 8% taken by the ten largest. Sequencing was done on a sample of blood. The source of these receptors is a woman younger than 30 with Graves' hyperthyroidism.

This clonotype was observed at least ten times. The chain carries TRBV7-3 and TRBJ2-1; 9 positions agree with TRBD2. Germline CDR1 SGHTA, CDR2 FQGTGA. The V gene end was trimmed by 5 bases and the J gene end by 5 bases; junction bases not matched to a gene: 10. This CDR3 is built from 16 residues. CDR3 nucleotides: TGTGCCAGCAGCCCGTACAAAGCGGGAGGAGACAATGAGCAGTTCTTC. This gives the protein CASSPYKAGGDNEQFF. Complete variable domain (other parts from reference TRBV7-3 and TRBJ2-1): GAGVSQTPSNKVTEKGKYVELRCDPISGHTALYWYRQSLGQGPEFLIYFQGTGAADDSGLPNDRFFAVRPEGSVSTLKIQRTERGDSAVYLCASSPYKAGGDNEQFFGPGTRLTVL.

This clonotype was observed at least ten times. The rearrangement uses TRBV11-1 and TRBJ1-2; maybe TRBD1 (6 bases). The CDR3 sequence is 16 residues long. The V gene lost 4 bases and the J gene lost 6 bases, with 21 bases spanning the gap. Germline CDR1 SGHAT, CDR2 FQDESV (reference sequence). The CDR3, as DNA: TGTGCCAGCAGCTCCTGGGCCGGTTTGGGGGGCGATGGCTACACCTTC. It yields the protein CASSSWAGLGGDGYTF.

This clonotype occurred many times. At one boundary the junction diverges from the germline segment, which might be a read error. The rearrangement uses TRBV7-7 and TRBJ1-5, with D possibly TRBD1 on 6 matching bases. This CDR3 has 13 residues. From germline, CDR1 is SSHAT and CDR2 FNYEAQ (reference sequence). CDR3 sequence (DNA): TGTGCTAGCAGTGCAGGGGAGAAGCAGCCCCAGCATTTT. Translating it yields CASSAGEKQPQHF.

This clonotype was counted at least ten times. The genes are TRBV6-1 and TRBJ2-7, with 7 bases matching TRBD1. This CDR3 contains 16 residues. The ends lost 4 bases at V and 2 bases at J; junction bases unmatched: 11. CDR1 is MNHNS and CDR2 is SASEGT in the germline V gene. For the CDR3, the DNA is TGTGCCAGCAGTGGGTGGGGGACAGACTATACCTACGAGCAGTACTTC. Translating it yields CASSGWGTDYTYEQYF.

This clonotype was picked up a small number of times. The chain recombines TRBV9 with TRBJ2-5, with D perhaps TRBD1 (5 bases). Germline-derived CDR1 and CDR2 are SGDLS and YYNGEE. The CDR3 is 15 residues long. V was clipped by 2 bases and J by 5 bases, with 16 bases between them. The CDR3 DNA reads TGTGCCAGCAGCGTGGCATCAGGGATTGGGGAGACCCAGTACTTC. The encoded protein is CASSVASGIGETQYF. The full variable domain, rest sourced from reference TRBV9 and TRBJ2-5, is DSGVTQTPKHLITATGQRVTLRCSPRSGDLSVYWYQQSLDQGLQFLIQYYNGEERAKGNILERFSAQQFPDLHSELNLSSLELGDSALYFCASSVASGIGETQYFGPGTRLLVL.

V is TRBV4-1 and J is TRBJ1-1; 7 nucleotides agree with TRBD1. The CDR3 loop spans 17 amino acids. The junction had 10 bases not matched to a gene; V was cut back by 0 bases and J by 3 bases. Germline V lookup: CDR1 MGHRA, CDR2 YSYEKL. The DNA of the CDR3 is TGCGCCAGCAGCCAAGATCGGGACAGACTCGGGGACACTGAAGCTTTCTTT. It is translated as CASSQDRDRLGDTEAFF.

V usage is TRBV12-3 or TRBV12-4 and J usage is TRBJ1-1, with a weak D call TRBD1 (6 bases). The CDR3 runs 14 residues. V lost 7 bases, J lost 8 bases, and 20 bases lay in between. This CDR3 is CASTTGGGDREAFF. The CDR3 DNA is TGTGCCAGCACCACCGGGGGGGGCGACAGGGAAGCTTTCTTT.

Comment on this clonotype: A much larger clone sits a single nucleotide away, making a read error possible. Here the CDR3 reads CASSFHGRKTQYF. In DNA form, the CDR3 reads TGCGCCAGCAGCTTTCACGGGAGAAAGACCCAGTACTTC. The chain combines TRBV5-1 with TRBJ2-5, with a tentative D call TRBD2 (6 bases). The CDR3 covers 13 residues. V was clipped by 2 bases and J by 6 bases, with 11 bases between them. From germline, CDR1 is SGHRS and CDR2 YFSETQ.

This clonotype was seen at least ten times. One junction end does not reproduce the germline sequence, and a read error may be involved. This chain links TRBV7-7 with TRBJ2-5; tentative D call: TRBD2 (5 bases). The CDR3 has 13 amino acids. Germline V CDR1 and CDR2: SSHAT, FNYEAQ (reference sequence). The CDR3 region is CASSLSLAETQYF. The CDR3 nucleotides read TGTGCTAGCAGCTTATCCCTAGCTGAGACCCAGTACTTC.

This clonotype came up many times. The chain combines TRBV6-1 with TRBJ2-3; TRBD2 matches 14 bases. This CDR3 is built from 16 residues. Trimming at V came to 3 bases and at J to 4 bases, leaving 3 bases not matched to a gene. Germline V gene lookup returns CDR1 MNHNS and CDR2 SASEGT. Here the CDR3 DNA reads TGTGCCAGCAGTGACAAGGGACTAGCGGGAGCAGATACGCAGTATTTT. It yields the protein CASSDKGLAGADTQYF.

This clonotype has only a few counts. The genes are TRBV20-1 and TRBJ2-7; weak D call: TRBD2 (5 bases). Trimming cost V 4 bases and J 2 bases, with 9 bases left between them. Germline CDR1 is DFQATT and CDR2 is SNEGSKA (reference sequence). CDR3 length: 12 amino acids. The CDR3 is CSATGITYEQYF. In DNA, the CDR3 is TGCAGTGCTACCGGGATTACCTACGAGCAGTACTTC.